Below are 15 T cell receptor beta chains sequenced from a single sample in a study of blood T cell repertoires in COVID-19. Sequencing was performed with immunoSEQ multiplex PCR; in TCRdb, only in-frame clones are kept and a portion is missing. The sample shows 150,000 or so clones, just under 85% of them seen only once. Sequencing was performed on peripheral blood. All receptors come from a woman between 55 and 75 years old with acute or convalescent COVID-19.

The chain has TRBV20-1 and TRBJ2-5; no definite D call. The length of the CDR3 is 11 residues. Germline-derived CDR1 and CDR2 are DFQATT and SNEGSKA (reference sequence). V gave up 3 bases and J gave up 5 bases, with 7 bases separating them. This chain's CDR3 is CSASFRETQYF. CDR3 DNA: TGCAGTGCTAGTTTCCGGGAGACCCAGTACTTC.

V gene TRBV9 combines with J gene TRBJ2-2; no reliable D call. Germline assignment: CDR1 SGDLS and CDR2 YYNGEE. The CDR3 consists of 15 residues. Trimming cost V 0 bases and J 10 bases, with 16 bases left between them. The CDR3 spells CASSVEDSPRVELFF. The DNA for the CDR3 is TGTGCCAGCAGCGTAGAAGACTCCCCCAGAGTGGAGCTGTTTTTT. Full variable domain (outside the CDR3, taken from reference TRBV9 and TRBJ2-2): DSGVTQTPKHLITATGQRVTLRCSPRSGDLSVYWYQQSLDQGLQFLIQYYNGEERAKGNILERFSAQQFPDLHSELNLSSLELGDSALYFCASSVEDSPRVELFFGEGSRLTVL.

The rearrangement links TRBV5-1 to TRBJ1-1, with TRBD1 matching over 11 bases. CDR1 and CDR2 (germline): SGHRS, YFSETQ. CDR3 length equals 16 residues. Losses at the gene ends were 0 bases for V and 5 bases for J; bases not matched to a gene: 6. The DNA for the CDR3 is TGCGCCAGCAGCTTGGGGACAGGGGGCTTGGGTACTGAAGCTTTCTTT. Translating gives CASSLGTGGLGTEAFF.

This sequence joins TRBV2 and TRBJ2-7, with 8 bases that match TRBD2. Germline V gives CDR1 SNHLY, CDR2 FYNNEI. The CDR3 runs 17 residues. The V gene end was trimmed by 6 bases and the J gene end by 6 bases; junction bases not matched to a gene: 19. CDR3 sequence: CASSPRLGGGLGTEQYF. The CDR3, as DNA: TGTGCCAGCAGCCCACGCTTGGGGGGGGGACTAGGTACCGAGCAGTACTTC.

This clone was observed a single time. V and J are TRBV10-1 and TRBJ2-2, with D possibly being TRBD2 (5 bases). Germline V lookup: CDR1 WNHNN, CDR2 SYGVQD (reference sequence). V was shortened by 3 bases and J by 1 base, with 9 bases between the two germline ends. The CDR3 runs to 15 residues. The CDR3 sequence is CASSDQRRNTGELFF. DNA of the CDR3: TGCGCCAGCAGTGACCAGCGGCGGAACACCGGGGAGCTGTTTTTT.

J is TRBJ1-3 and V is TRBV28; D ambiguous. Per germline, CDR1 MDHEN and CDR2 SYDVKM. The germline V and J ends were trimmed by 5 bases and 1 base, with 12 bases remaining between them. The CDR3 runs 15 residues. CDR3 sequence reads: CASSPGGSSGNTIYF. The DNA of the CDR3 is TGTGCCAGCAGTCCGGGTGGGTCATCTGGAAACACCATATATTTT.

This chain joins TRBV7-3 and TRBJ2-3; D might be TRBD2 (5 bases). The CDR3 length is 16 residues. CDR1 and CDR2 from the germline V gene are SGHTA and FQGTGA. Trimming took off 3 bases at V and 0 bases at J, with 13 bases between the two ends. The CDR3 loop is CASSFQGRGSTDTQYF. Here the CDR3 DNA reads TGTGCCAGCAGCTTTCAAGGCCGGGGAAGCACAGATACGCAGTATTTT.

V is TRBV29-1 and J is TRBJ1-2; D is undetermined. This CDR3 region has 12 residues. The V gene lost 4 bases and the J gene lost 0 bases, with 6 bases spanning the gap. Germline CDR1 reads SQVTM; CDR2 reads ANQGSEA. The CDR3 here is CSVGGPNYGYTF. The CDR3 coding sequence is TGCAGCGTTGGAGGGCCTAACTATGGCTACACCTTC. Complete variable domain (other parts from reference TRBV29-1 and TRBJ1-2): SAVISQKPSRDICQRGTSLTIQCQVDSQVTMMFWYRQQPGQSLTLIATANQGSEATYESGFVIDKFPISRPNLTFSTLTVSNMSPEDSSIYLCSVGGPNYGYTFGSGTRLTVV.

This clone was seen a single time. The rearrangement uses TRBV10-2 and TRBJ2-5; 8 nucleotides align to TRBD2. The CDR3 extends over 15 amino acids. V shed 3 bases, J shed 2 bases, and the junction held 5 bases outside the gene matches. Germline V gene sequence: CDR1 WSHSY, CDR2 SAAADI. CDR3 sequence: CASSDPGGRQETQYF. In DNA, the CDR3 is TGCGCCAGCAGTGACCCGGGGGGGCGGCAAGAGACCCAGTACTTC.

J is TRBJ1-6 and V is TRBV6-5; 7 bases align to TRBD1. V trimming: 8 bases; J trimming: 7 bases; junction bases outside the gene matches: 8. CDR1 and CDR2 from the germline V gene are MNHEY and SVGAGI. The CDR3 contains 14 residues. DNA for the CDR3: TGTGCCAGCGCAAGACAGGGTAGGAATTCACCCCTCCACTTT. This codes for CASARQGRNSPLHF.

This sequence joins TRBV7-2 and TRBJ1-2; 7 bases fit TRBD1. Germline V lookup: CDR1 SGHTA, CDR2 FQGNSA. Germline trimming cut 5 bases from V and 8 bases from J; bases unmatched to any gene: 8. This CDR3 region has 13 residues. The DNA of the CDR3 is TGTGCCAGCAGCCGAGACAGGGTTCAAGGCTACACCTTC. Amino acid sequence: CASSRDRVQGYTF. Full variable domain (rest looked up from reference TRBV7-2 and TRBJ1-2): GAGVSQSPSNKVTEKGKDVELRCDPISGHTALYWYRQSLGQGLEFLIYFQGNSAPDKSGLPSDRFSAERTGGSVSTLTIQRTQQEDSAVYLCASSRDRVQGYTFGSGTRLTVV.

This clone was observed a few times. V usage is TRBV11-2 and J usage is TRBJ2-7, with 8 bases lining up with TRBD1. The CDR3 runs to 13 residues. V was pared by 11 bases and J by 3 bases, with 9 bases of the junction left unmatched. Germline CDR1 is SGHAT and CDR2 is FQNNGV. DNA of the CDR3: TGTGCCTCCCGGGACAGGAATCGCTACGAGCAGTACGTC. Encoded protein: CASRDRNRYEQYV.

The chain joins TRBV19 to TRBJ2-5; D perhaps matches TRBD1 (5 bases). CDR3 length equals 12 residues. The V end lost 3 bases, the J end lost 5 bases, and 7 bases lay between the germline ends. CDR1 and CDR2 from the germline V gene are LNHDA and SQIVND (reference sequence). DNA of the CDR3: TGTGCCAGTAGTATTCAGGGCGAGACCCAGTACTTC. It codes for CASSIQGETQYF. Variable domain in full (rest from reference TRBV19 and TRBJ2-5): DGGITQSPKYLFRKEGQNVTLSCEQNLNHDAMYWYRQDPGQGLRLIYYSQIVNDFQKGDIAEGYSVSREKKESFPLTVTSAQKNPTAFYLCASSIQGETQYFGPGTRLLVL.

The CDR3 loop reads CASGLAGGLPYNEQFF. The CDR3 region has the DNA TGTGCTAGTGGACTCGCGGGGGGCCTTCCCTACAATGAGCAGTTCTTC. The J gene is TRBJ2-1, the V gene TRBV12-5, with 8 nucleotides matching TRBD2. The CDR3 loop spans 16 amino acids. After removal of 6 bases from V and 2 bases from J, the junction contained 9 bases not matched to a gene. Germline CDR1 reads LGHNT; CDR2 reads FRNRAP.

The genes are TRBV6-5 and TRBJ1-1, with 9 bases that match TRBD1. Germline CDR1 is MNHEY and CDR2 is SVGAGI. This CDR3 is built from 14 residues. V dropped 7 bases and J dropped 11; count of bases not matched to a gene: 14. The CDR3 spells CASKTGGNSKRAFF. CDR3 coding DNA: TGTGCCAGCAAGACAGGGGGGAACTCTAAGAGGGCTTTCTTT.